Listed below are T cell receptor beta chains from one sample, sequenced in a study of identical twins. A single record per CDR3 protein comes from TCRdb applying MiXCR to the 5' RACE reads. Among around 100,000 distinct CDR3 sequences listed, about 6% were seen once. The sequenced sample consisted of memory T cells sorted from blood. Receptor source: a woman between 45 and 60 years old in good health. The CDR3 runs from the conserved cysteine through the conserved F or W.

v_call,j_call,cdr3_aa
TRBV6-2/TRBV6-3,TRBJ2-7,CASSYISGRALSYEQYF
TRBV20-1,TRBJ2-1,CSANKQEYEQFF
TRBV28,TRBJ2-7,CATGTARLGQYF
TRBV11-2,TRBJ2-1,CASSLATGPNEQFF
TRBV5-6,TRBJ1-1,CASSSYRPPNTEAFF
TRBV6-1,TRBJ1-5,CASSGQGGFGQPQHF
TRBV20-1,TRBJ1-3,CSAMHFGDVSGNTIYF
TRBV20-1,TRBJ1-1,CSVPGTGARNTEAFF
TRBV6-1,TRBJ1-4,CASSAGGNEKLFF
TRBV11-2,TRBJ1-2,CASSLGYRYYGYTF
TRBV19,TRBJ1-1,CASSTGTATEAFF
TRBV7-8,TRBJ2-2,CASSLSRINPTGELFF
TRBV11-2,TRBJ2-3,CASSFGSTDTQYF
TRBV7-8,TRBJ1-5,CASSPEPGLGNQPQHF
TRBV7-9,TRBJ2-1,CASSRGGGIPAREAEQFF
TRBV29-1,TRBJ1-2,CSVERSDRGWGYTF
TRBV4-2,TRBJ2-2,CASSQKLSLVSPGELFF
TRBV11-2,TRBJ2-7,CASSLESAGGGEQYF
TRBV19,TRBJ2-6,CASSILVGRSSGANVLTF
TRBV12-3/TRBV12-4,TRBJ1-2,CASSLASRGALLKDYGYTF
TRBV5-1,TRBJ2-6,CASSLTAGGAGANVLTF
TRBV20-1,TRBJ1-1,CSADQGGGNTEAFF
TRBV12-3/TRBV12-4,TRBJ1-3,CASTSHQGNTIYF
TRBV24-1,TRBJ1-3,CATSNGNTIYF
TRBV20-1,TRBJ1-5,CSARALRESYSNQPQHF
TRBV6-6,TRBJ1-5,CASSYPAGQPQHF
TRBV7-2,TRBJ1-5,CASSLTGGGQPQHF
TRBV12-3/TRBV12-4,TRBJ2-2,CASSFSAPNTGELFF
TRBV3-1,TRBJ2-4,CASSQVAGVKNIQYF
TRBV30,TRBJ2-3,CAWSVVAGGRADTQYF